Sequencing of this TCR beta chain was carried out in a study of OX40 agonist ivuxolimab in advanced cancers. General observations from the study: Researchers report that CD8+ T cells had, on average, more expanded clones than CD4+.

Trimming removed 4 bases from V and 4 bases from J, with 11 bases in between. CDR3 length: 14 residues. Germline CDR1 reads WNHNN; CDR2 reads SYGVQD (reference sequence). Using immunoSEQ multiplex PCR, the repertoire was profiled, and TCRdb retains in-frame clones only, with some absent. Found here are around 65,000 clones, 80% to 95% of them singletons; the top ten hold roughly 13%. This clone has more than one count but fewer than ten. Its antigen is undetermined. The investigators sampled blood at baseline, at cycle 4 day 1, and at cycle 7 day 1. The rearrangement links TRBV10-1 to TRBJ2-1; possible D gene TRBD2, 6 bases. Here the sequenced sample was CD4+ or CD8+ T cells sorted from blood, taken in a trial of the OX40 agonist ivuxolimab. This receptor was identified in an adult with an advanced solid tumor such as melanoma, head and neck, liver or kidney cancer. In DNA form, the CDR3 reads TGCGCCAGCAGTGGGGGGGAGGAGTACAATGAGCAGTTCTTC. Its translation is CASSGGEEYNEQFF.